These 5 T cell receptor beta chains were all obtained from the same sample, sequenced in a study of cytomegalovirus exposure and HLA in healthy donors. The PCR employed 60 Vbeta primers together with 13 Jbeta primers. Libraries were prepared by immunoSEQ multiplex PCR; TCRdb keeps only in-frame clonotypes and omits some of them. Of under 200,000 clones listed, 68% were seen once; the top ten hold less than 1.5%. The material sequenced was PBMCs. These receptors all stem from a man aged 50-59 years in good health and CMV-seronegative.

The CDR3 DNA reads as TGTGCCAGCAGCACGACAGGGTCTAATTCACCCCTCCACTTT. Protein sequence: CASSTTGSNSPLHF. This chain uses TRBV7-8 with TRBJ1-6; 7 bases fit TRBD1. Germline V gene sequence: CDR1 SGHVS, CDR2 FQNEAQ. The length of the CDR3 is 14 residues. The V segment lost 5 bases and the J segment 6 bases; nucleotides outside the gene matches: 4. Full variable domain (outside the CDR3, taken from reference TRBV7-8 and TRBJ1-6): GAGVSQSPRYKVAKRGQDVALRCDPISGHVSLFWYQQALGQGPEFLTYFQNEAQLDKSGLPSDRFFAERPEGSVSTLKIQRTQQEDSAVYLCASSTTGSNSPLHFGNGTRLTVT.

J is TRBJ1-1 and V is TRBV27, with 8 bases identical to TRBD1. V gave up 6 bases and J gave up 1 base; unmatched junction bases: 10. The CDR3 length is 16 residues. Per the germline V gene, CDR1 is MNHEY and CDR2 is SMNVEV (reference sequence). The CDR3 DNA follows: TGTGCCAGCAGAAAAGGACTGACAGGGGCGAACACTGAAGCTTTCTTT. Protein product: CASRKGLTGANTEAFF.

This clone has a single count. The rearrangement links TRBV13 to TRBJ1-5; tentative D call: TRBD1 (5 bases). The CDR3 consists of 12 residues. From germline, CDR1 is PRHDT and CDR2 FYEKMQ (reference sequence). V was trimmed by 4 bases and J by 7 bases, leaving 8 bases between them. CDR3 amino acids: CASSWRGQPQHF. The CDR3 DNA follows: TGTGCCAGCAGCTGGCGGGGGCAGCCCCAGCATTTT.

The rearrangement joins TRBV27 to TRBJ1-5; 8 bases agree with TRBD1. The CDR3 loop spans 16 amino acids. After removal of 7 bases from V and 1 base from J, the junction contained 9 bases not matched to a gene. Germline V gene sequence: CDR1 MNHEY, CDR2 SMNVEV (reference sequence). CDR3 region: CASICGQGGSNQPQHF. CDR3 nucleotides: TGTGCCAGCATCTGTGGACAGGGCGGGAGCAATCAGCCCCAGCATTTT.

The chain couples TRBV27 to TRBJ1-3, with D possibly matching TRBD1 (6 bases). CDR1 and CDR2 (germline): MNHEY, SMNVEV (reference sequence). This CDR3 spans 15 amino acids. The V end was cut by 4 bases, the J end by 3 bases, with 13 bases between. CDR3 region: CASSSQGLSGNTIYF. The CDR3 DNA is TGTGCCAGCAGTTCCCAGGGGCTGAGTGGAAACACCATATATTTT.